Sequencing of this T cell receptor (beta chain) was carried out in a study of tumor-infiltrating lymphocytes in localized non-small cell lung cancer. Trimming left V 0 bases short and J 2 bases short, with 8 bases between. The CDR3 length is 14 residues. Germline loops: CDR1 SGHRS, CDR2 YFSETQ. The data were produced by immunoSEQ multiplex PCR, yet TCRdb's version contains in-frame clones alone and is incomplete. Of about 8,900 clones listed, 68% are singletons. V usage is TRBV5-1 and J usage is TRBJ1-2; D is uncertain. This TCR was recovered from a human donor with non-small cell lung cancer. Sequencing was performed on uninvolved lung tissue not adjacent to the tumor. CDR3 region: CASSLESTNYGYTF. The CDR3 DNA reads as TGCGCCAGCAGCTTGGAGTCCACCAACTATGGCTACACCTTC.